This TCR beta chain was documented in a study of T cells in Graves' hyperthyroidism and ophthalmopathy. Germline assignment: CDR1 SGDLS and CDR2 YYNGEE. V gave up 4 bases and J gave up 6 bases; unmatched junction bases: 9. This CDR3 is built from 15 residues. TCR beta CDR3 regions were amplified from RNA. HTBI primers drove first-round RT-PCR of the TCR CDR3. TCRdb re-derived calls from the multiplex PCR reads in MiXCR, one entry per CDR3 protein. Among over 500,000 distinct CDR3 sequences listed, about 16% were seen once. The sequenced sample was blood. The chain is built from TRBV9 and TRBJ2-2, with TRBD2 matching 7 bases. The origin of this receptor is a woman aged 25-40 years with Graves' ophthalmopathy. The CDR3 protein is CASSTGLVRSGELFF. CDR3 sequence (DNA): TGTGCCAGCAGCACAGGACTAGTTCGGTCCGGGGAGCTGTTTTTT.